This TCR beta chain was profiled in a study of identical twins. It was template switching that added a universal primer site, and there were unique molecular identifiers on the cDNA. Using its own MiXCR run on the 5' RACE reads, TCRdb lists one record per CDR3 protein. The sample shows roughly 700,000 distinct CDR3 sequences, around 8.3% of them seen only once. Study-wide results and limits: Interpretation of the results relied on cross-sectional statistical analysis and not on following the same donors. In beta out-of-frame sequences, the excess sharing between twins was weaker. Zero-insertion analyses were open to partial confounding by invariant MAIT and iNKT cells.

This clonotype was observed many times. What it binds is not known. This CDR3 comprises 11 residues. V was cut by 7 bases and J by 2 bases, with 2 bases left in between. The sample was also linked to a second study, of yellow fever vaccine responses in identical twins.

The J gene is TRBJ2-2, the V gene TRBV12-3 or TRBV12-4; D ambiguous. Sequences were obtained from PBMCs. This sequence was found in a woman aged 18-29 years in good health. The CDR3 region has the DNA TGTGCCAGCATTAACACCGGGGAGCTGTTTTTT. Translating gives CASINTGELFF.